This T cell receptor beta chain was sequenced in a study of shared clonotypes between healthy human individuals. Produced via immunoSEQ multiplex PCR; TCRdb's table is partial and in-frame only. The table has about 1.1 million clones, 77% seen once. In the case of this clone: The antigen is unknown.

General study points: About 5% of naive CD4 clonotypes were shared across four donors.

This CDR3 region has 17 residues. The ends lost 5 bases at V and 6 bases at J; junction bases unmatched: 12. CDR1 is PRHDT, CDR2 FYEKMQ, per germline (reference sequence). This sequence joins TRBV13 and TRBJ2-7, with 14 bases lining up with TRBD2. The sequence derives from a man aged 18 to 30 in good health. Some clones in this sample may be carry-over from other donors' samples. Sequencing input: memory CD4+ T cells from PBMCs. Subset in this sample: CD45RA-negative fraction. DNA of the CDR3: TGTGCCAGCAGCCCCGGACTAGCGGGAGGCCAAAGAGGCGAGCAGTACTTC. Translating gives CASSPGLAGGQRGEQYF.